This T cell receptor (beta chain) was profiled in a study of regulatory T cells in long-lasting Graves disease. The CDR3 loop spans 14 amino acids. Deletions cut 5 bases from V and 4 bases from J, with 12 bases between. Germline V gene sequence: CDR1 ENHRY, CDR2 SYGVKD. As for time point: newly diagnosed GD, antithyroid drugs for less than 3 months. TCR sequences were obtained from RNA taken from PBMCs. Staff drew around 8.6 milliliters of peripheral blood into EDTA tubes. Construction of the TCR beta libraries employed iRepertoire HTBI primers in conjunction with Arm-PCR of CDR3 regions. MiXCR was run by TCRdb on the multiplex PCR reads, yielding one entry per CDR3 protein. Seen here are over 350,000 distinct CDR3 sequences, about 15% observed once, and the top ten hold around a sixth. This clonotype occurred a few times. The same data also contributed to another study, on T cells in Graves' hyperthyroidism and ophthalmopathy. From that study: Stable disease denoted Graves' hyperthyroidism without ophthalmopathy progression within 18 months. Recently diagnosed hyperthyroidism of less than 2 months' duration affected patients aged 18 to 65.

This TCR was sampled from a woman between 50 and 59 years old with Graves disease. Sequenced here: peripheral blood mononuclear cells (PBMCs), sampled at new diagnosis, from a patient treated with antithyroid drugs. This chain links TRBV10-3 with TRBJ2-1; tentatively, D is TRBD2 (5 bases). The chain's CDR3 is CAISKDGEYNEQFF. CDR3 nucleotides: TGTGCCATCAGTAAAGACGGGGAATACAATGAGCAGTTCTTC.